Each of the 11 T cell receptor beta chains below was sequenced from the same sample in a study of radiation and T cells in renal cell carcinoma. Specified time point: baseline pretreatment blood. Treatment in this sample: 15 Gy SBRT to primary tumor, nephrectomy 4 weeks later. The data were produced by immunoSEQ multiplex PCR, yet TCRdb's version contains in-frame clones alone and is incomplete. This table holds about 130,000 clones, 80% to 85% found once. This specimen was blood, taken from a patient whose treatment included radiotherapy and nephrectomy. The source is a woman aged 60-70 years with renal cell carcinoma.

The chain employs TRBV27 and TRBJ2-5; D is unresolved. The CDR3 is made up of 15 amino acids. The germline V gene encodes CDR1 MNHEY and CDR2 SMNVEV (reference sequence). With 1 base removed from V and 2 bases from J, the gap between germline ends came to 11 bases. The CDR3: CASSLYGRQQETQYF. CDR3 sequence (DNA): TGTGCCAGCAGTTTATATGGCAGACAACAAGAGACCCAGTACTTC.

The chain combines TRBV2 with TRBJ2-7; tentatively, D is TRBD2 (5 bases). The V and J ends lost 0 bases and 1 base respectively, with 13 bases between them. The germline gives CDR1 SNHLY, CDR2 FYNNEI. There are 16 residues in the CDR3. In DNA, the CDR3 is TGTGCCAGCAGTGAAGCGCTCACGGGGAAATCCTACGAGCAGTACTTC. It specifies CASSEALTGKSYEQYF.

This chain connects TRBV9 to TRBJ1-1; D is possibly TRBD1 (5 bases). This CDR3 region has 12 residues. Germline V gene sequence: CDR1 SGDLS, CDR2 YYNGEE. The V end lost 4 bases, the J end lost 7 bases, and 11 bases lay between the germline ends. The CDR3 DNA is TGTGCCAGCAGCTCTCCGGGACTTGAAGCTTTCTTT. Translation: CASSSPGLEAFF.

The chain uses TRBV5-1 and TRBJ2-2, with D perhaps being TRBD1 or TRBD2 (7 bases each). CDR1 and CDR2 from the germline V gene are SGHRS and YFSETQ. Trimming removed 4 bases at V and 5 bases at J, with 21 bases between. The CDR3 covers 17 residues. CDR3 nucleotide sequence: TGCGCCAGCAGCCCAAGGGGGCGGGAGCCCCAGACCGGGGAGCTGTTTTTT. Translated, it gives CASSPRGREPQTGELFF.

The V call is TRBV2, the J call TRBJ2-2; no definite D call. V lost 6 bases to trimming and J lost 4 bases, with 9 bases between them. Germline V gene sequence: CDR1 SNHLY, CDR2 FYNNEI. The CDR3 sequence is 13 residues long. As DNA, the CDR3 is TGTGCCAGCAGGGAGACCATCACCGGGGAGCTGTTTTTT. This sequence encodes CASRETITGELFF.

The rearrangement joins TRBV9 to TRBJ2-3; D may be TRBD2 (5 bases). There are 16 residues in the CDR3. With 0 bases removed from V and 0 bases from J, the gap between germline ends came to 11 bases. CDR1 and CDR2 from the germline V gene are SGDLS and YYNGEE. CDR3 sequence: CASSVDGAASTDTQYF. The CDR3 DNA is TGTGCCAGCAGCGTAGATGGAGCGGCTAGCACAGATACGCAGTATTTT.

This chain uses TRBV28 with TRBJ1-5; 7 bases agree with TRBD1. Germline CDR1 MDHEN, CDR2 SYDVKM. The CDR3 loop spans 15 amino acids. V lost 6 bases and J lost 4; bases outside the gene matches: 9. The CDR3 loop reads CASSPNDRVNQPQHF. The CDR3 coding sequence is TGTGCCAGCAGCCCGAACGACAGGGTGAATCAGCCCCAGCATTTT.

The V and J genes are TRBV29-1 and TRBJ2-7; 7 bases fit TRBD1. The CDR3 runs to 11 residues. The germline V gene has CDR1 SQVTM and CDR2 ANQGSEA. J gave up 3 bases and V 5 bases, and 1 base lay outside the gene matches. The CDR3 region is CSVYRGYEQYF. CDR3 in DNA: TGCAGCGTTTACAGGGGCTACGAGCAGTACTTC.

The gene calls are TRBV5-1 and TRBJ2-5; D might be TRBD1 or TRBD2, each matching 5 bases. V gave up 0 bases and J gave up 2 bases, with 11 bases separating them. The V gene's germline CDR1 is SGHRS and CDR2 YFSETQ. There are 15 residues in the CDR3. CDR3 coding DNA: TGCGCCAGCAGCTTGGTCCGGGGCAGTCAAGAGACCCAGTACTTC. Residues: CASSLVRGSQETQYF.

V gene TRBV30 combines with J gene TRBJ1-2, with 7 bases aligning to TRBD1. Germline V gene data show CDR1 as GTSNPN and CDR2 as SVGIG (reference sequence). Germline trimming cut 3 bases from V and 7 bases from J; bases unmatched to any gene: 8. The CDR3 has 13 amino acids. The CDR3 here is CAWSRGRDSGYTF. The CDR3 DNA sequence: TGTGCCTGGAGCCGTGGAAGGGACAGTGGCTACACCTTC.

The chain employs TRBV7-9 and TRBJ2-2, with 8 bases matching TRBD2. CDR1 and CDR2 (germline): SEHNR, FQNEAQ (reference sequence). This CDR3 spans 16 amino acids. After removal of 0 bases from V and 3 bases from J, the junction contained 3 bases not matched to a gene. The CDR3 nucleotides are TGTGCCAGCAGCTTAGCGACGGGAGGGTACACCGGGGAGCTGTTTTTT. Its translation: CASSLATGGYTGELFF.